The source of this TCR beta chain is a study of CD8 T cells in ankylosing spondylitis. TCRdb passed the 5' RACE reads through MiXCR, listing each CDR3 protein once. The sample consists of under 550,000 distinct CDR3 sequences, roughly a quarter of them appearing once. The table lists this clonotype with a few counts. Its antigen is still unknown. Overall study results and limits: It appeared that ankylosing spondylitis blood was characterized by a TCR beta motif of several highly homologous variants. A CD8+ phenotype characterized the disease-linked clones, which were relatively rare in peripheral blood.

This CDR3 has 15 amino acids. The germline V gene has CDR1 WSHSY and CDR2 SAAADI. Unmatched junction bases numbered 8, after V lost 6 bases and J lost 5 bases. The clonotype comes from a male donor with ankylosing spondylitis. The V gene is TRBV10-2, the J gene TRBJ2-3, with 10 bases lining up with TRBD2. Sequenced sample: blood, either unsorted or a sorted T cell fraction (not recorded which). Here the CDR3 DNA reads TGCGCCAGCAGCCCTAGCGGGAGTCTTGGAGATACGCAGTATTTT. The encoded protein is CASSPSGSLGDTQYF.